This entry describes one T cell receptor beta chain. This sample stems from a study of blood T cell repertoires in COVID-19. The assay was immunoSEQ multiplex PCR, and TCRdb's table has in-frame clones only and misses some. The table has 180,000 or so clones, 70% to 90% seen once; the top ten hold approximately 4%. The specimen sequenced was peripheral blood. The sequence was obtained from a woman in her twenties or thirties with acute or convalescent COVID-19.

The CDR3 DNA reads TGTGCCAGCTTAAGTCAAGGCGGCACCCAGTTCTTC. Translation: CASLSQGGTQFF. This chain connects TRBV14 to TRBJ2-1; no firm D call. Trimming pared 8 bases from V and 13 bases from J, leaving 18 bases between. Germline V lookup: CDR1 SGHDN, CDR2 FVKESK. The CDR3 sequence is 12 residues long.